The rows below give T cell receptor beta chains drawn from one sample of a study of early T cells in non-severe SARS-CoV-2 infection. TCRdb used MiXCR to reprocess the 5' RACE reads, holding one entry per CDR3 protein. The table lists 40,000 to 55,000 distinct CDR3 sequences, about 4% of them singletons. The specimen was whole blood. The receptors come from an adult who was a healthcare worker with PCR-confirmed SARS-CoV-2 infection or an uninfected control (not recorded which). The CDR3 runs from the conserved cysteine through the conserved F or W. A D gene is named only where the DNA matches it firmly. Not every row has a clone size; where given, it reads once, few, many or a size class.

V	J	size	D	DNA	CDR3
TRBV5-1	TRBJ2-7	.	TRBD1	TGCGCCAGCAGCTTGGCCGCAGGGGGCCCCTACGAGCAGTACTTC	CASSLAAGGPYEQYF
TRBV29-1	TRBJ2-7	.	TRBD2	TGCAGCGTTGAACTCGGTACTAGCGGGAGCCGCGAGCAGTACTTC	CSVELGTSGSREQYF
TRBV11-2	TRBJ2-1	many	.	TGTGCCAGCAAAAGAAGGGAGGCGGGAAGCTCCTACAATGAGCAGTTCTTC	CASKRREAGSSYNEQFF
TRBV6-1	TRBJ2-5	many	.	TGTGCCAGCTGCTTAGGACAGGGTATTCAGCGGGAGAGAGAGACCCAGTACTTC	CASCLGQGIQRERETQYF
TRBV28	TRBJ2-1	many	TRBD2	TGTGCCAGCCCTCCTAGCGGGAGGGGGAATGAGCAGTTCTTC	CASPPSGRGNEQFF
TRBV12-3/TRBV12-4	TRBJ2-6	many	.	TGTGCCAGCAGTTCCCCCAACAGGGTGCACATCTCTGGGGCCAACGTCCTGACTTTC	CASSSPNRVHISGANVLTF
TRBV7-9	TRBJ2-3	few	TRBD2	TGTGCCAGCAGCTTAGGAGGGACTAGCGGGGGCACAGATACGCAGTATTTT	CASSLGGTSGGTDTQYF
TRBV11-2	TRBJ2-7	few	TRBD2	TGTGCCAGCAGCTTAGACCCTAGCGGGAAACAGAAGCAGTACTTC	CASSLDPSGKQKQYF
TRBV10-3	TRBJ2-3	few	TRBD1	TGTGCCATCAGTGGACAGGGGATTACCGATACGCAGTATTTT	CAISGQGITDTQYF
TRBV27	TRBJ2-7	.	TRBD2	TGTGCCAGCAGTTTGGTCGCTAGCGGGTACTACGAGCAGTACTTC	CASSLVASGYYEQYF
TRBV7-9	TRBJ2-7	many	.	TGTGCCAGCAGCTTAAACCTAGCGACCGGCGAGCAGTACTTC	CASSLNLATGEQYF
TRBV4-2	TRBJ2-1	.	TRBD2	TGTGCCAGCAGCCACGTAGCGGGAGGACCCTACAATGAGCAGTTCTTC	CASSHVAGGPYNEQFF
TRBV5-1	TRBJ2-7	many	TRBD2	TGCGCCAGCAGCAACGGGAGGGCCGGGTTCGAGCAGTACTTC	CASSNGRAGFEQYF
TRBV20-1	TRBJ2-5	many	TRBD2	TGCAGCCCCGGAGGAGCGGGGGCCCCGGAGACCCAGTACTTC	CSPGGAGAPETQYF
TRBV5-1	TRBJ2-7	many	TRBD1	TGCGCCAGCAGCTTGGGGACAGGCTACGAGCAGTACTTC	CASSLGTGYEQYF
TRBV27	TRBJ2-1	many	TRBD2	TGTGCCAGCAGCGGGAGGGCCTACAATGAGCAGTTCTTC	CASSGRAYNEQFF
TRBV18	TRBJ2-7	many	.	TGTGCCAGCTCACCCCGAACGACAGACTACGAGCAGTACTTC	CASSPRTTDYEQYF
TRBV27	TRBJ2-7	many	TRBD1	TGTGCCAGCAGTGGTTCCGGGACAGGGGAGTACGAGCAGTACTTC	CASSGSGTGEYEQYF
TRBV2	TRBJ2-3	many	TRBD1	TGTGCCAGCAGTGGTAGACAGGGGGCAGATACGCAGTATTTT	CASSGRQGADTQYF
TRBV6-1	TRBJ1-2	many	TRBD1	TGTGCCAGCAGTCTCGGACAGGTAGCTAACTATGGCTACACCTTC	CASSLGQVANYGYTF
TRBV5-1	TRBJ2-5	many	TRBD2	TGCGCCAGCAGCCAGGTCCCTAGCGGGATTAGACAAGAGACCCAGTACTTC	CASSQVPSGIRQETQYF
TRBV10-1	TRBJ2-7	many	.	TGCGCCAGCAGTGAGTCGCGAGGGGGAAGGACCTACGAGCAGTACTTC	CASSESRGGRTYEQYF
TRBV5-5	TRBJ1-2	many	.	TGTGCCAGCAGCCCGTATGGCGTCTATGGCTACACCTTC	CASSPYGVYGYTF
TRBV21-1	TRBJ1-5	many	.	TGTGCCAGCAGCTTTCCACCGGGCCGAGCTAGGCAGCCCCAGCATTTT	CASSFPPGRARQPQHF